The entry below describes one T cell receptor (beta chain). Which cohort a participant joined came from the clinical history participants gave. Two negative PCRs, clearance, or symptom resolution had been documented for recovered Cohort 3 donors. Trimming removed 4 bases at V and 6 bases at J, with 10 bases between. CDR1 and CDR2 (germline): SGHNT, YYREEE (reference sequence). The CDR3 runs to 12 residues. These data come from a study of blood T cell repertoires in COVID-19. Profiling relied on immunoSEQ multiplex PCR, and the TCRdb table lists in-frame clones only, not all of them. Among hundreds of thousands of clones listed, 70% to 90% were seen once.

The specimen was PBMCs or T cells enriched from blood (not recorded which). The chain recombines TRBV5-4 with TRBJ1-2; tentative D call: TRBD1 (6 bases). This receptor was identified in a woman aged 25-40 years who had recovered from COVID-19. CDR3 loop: CASSRDNNGYTF. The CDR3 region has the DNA TGTGCCAGCAGCCGGGACAACAATGGCTACACCTTC.